This T cell receptor (beta chain) comes out of a study of T cells after yellow fever vaccination (dated by TCRdb to 2018 to 2020). Regarding the study in general: The SMART-Seq v4 Ultra Low Input RNA kit was used to prepare libraries from fractions with low cell numbers. To follow T-cell clones before and after both primary and booster YFV17D yellow fever vaccination, bulk TCR alpha and beta repertoires underwent longitudinal sequencing. Two healthy male donors, one aged 18 to 30 and one aged 30 to 40 years, made up the cohort. Bulk PBMC replicates and cell subsets were isolated from blood drawn at multiple timepoints before and after both primary and secondary immunization. What the work shows at the level of the full study, not this receptor alone: A small fraction of clonotypes showed up in both the CD4 and CD8 compartments, probably as a result of convergent recombination. The secondary T-cell response was weaker than the primary response but faster, peaking on day 5 instead of day 15. Because abundant contaminating clonotypes from the bulk population could be contained in FACS-sorted repertoires, computational filtering was required. Because the study included only a couple of donors, the extent to which the findings can be generalized is limited. After the booster, most of the clones that had expanded following primary vaccination were detected again (96% of CD4 and around nine tenths of CD8), which suggests that memory was broadly maintained.

The treatment or condition label of this sample denotes: live attenuated yellow fever vaccine strain. PBMCs were isolated from peripheral blood using a standard Ficoll-Paque protocol. CD4 and CD8 T-cell fractions were isolated with Dynabeads CD4 and CD8 positive selection kits. TriZol was used to extract RNA from bulk PBMCs, CD4 and CD8 fractions, and dextramer-positive and dextramer-negative fractions. Synthesis of TCR cDNA relied on 5'RACE template switching, a step that introduced a universal primer site along with unique molecular identifiers. Priming for cDNA synthesis came from both the TCR alpha and TCR beta constant segments. Library amplification involved two PCR steps, and the second step added sample barcodes and sequencing adapters. Sequencing of libraries was done on Illumina HiSeq 2500 (2x100 bp) or NovaSeq (2x150 bp). The source study handled its data this way. Demultiplexing of reads and collapsing into UMI consensus sequences were performed with MIGEC, and V(D)J alignment was carried out with MiXCR. Clonotypes responding to the vaccine were identified with edgeR on replicate PBMC samples, with the criteria of FDR below 0.01 and a log2 fold change above 5 up to day 15. Each bulk clonotype received a CD4 or CD8 identity based on whether the sequenced CD4 or CD8 repertoire contained that clonotype at higher abundance. Using fastp at Q25 and MiXCR, TCRdb reprocessed the public reads and kept productive beta chains. Rows matching on CDR3 protein sequence are summarized as one entry with the most common DNA and genes. These V and J calls rely on TCRdb rather than the paper's analysis. The sample table lists over 110,000 distinct CDR3 sequences, roughly 8.2% of them with a count of one. The ten largest clones take up under 0.85% of the sample.

The CDR3 covers 14 residues, taking in both the cysteine and the phenylalanine. Only CDR3 DNA remains: 42 bases, in frame from the first base. Trimming removed 6 bases from V and 1 base from J, leaving 15 bases between the germline ends. The CDR1 and CDR2 encoded by the germline V gene (reference sequence) are DFQATT and SNEGSKA. This clonotype was seen many times. Its antigen target is currently unknown. No clone much larger than this one lies a single base away; base qualities are absent. The source of this sequence is a young man who received the YFV17D yellow fever vaccine. This sample comprised CD4+ T cells sorted from PBMCs, obtained 5 days after the yellow fever booster vaccination. The chain is made from TRBV20-1 and TRBJ1-1; the best D guess is TRBD1, with 5 bases matching. The sequenced DNA is TGCAGTGCCCACCGAGGGGCCGCGAACACTGAAGCTTTCTTT. Protein translation: CSAHRGAANTEAFF.